The clone carrying this T cell receptor (beta chain) was detected only once. Here immunoSEQ multiplex PCR was the method, and the copy in TCRdb shows in-frame clones only, minus some. The data show 56,000 or so clones, with about 91% seen just once and 43% held by the top ten. The record originates from a study of blood T cell repertoires in COVID-19. The V end lost 5 bases, the J end lost 1 base, and 11 bases lay between the germline ends. The CDR3 length is 14 residues. The germline V gene has CDR1 SGHTA and CDR2 FQGNSA. V gene TRBV7-2 combines with J gene TRBJ1-1; D possibly corresponds to TRBD1 (5 bases). This clonotype originated in a woman aged 55-70 years with COVID-19, enrolled during active disease. Input material: peripheral blood. CDR3 protein: CASSLVTANTEAFF. The CDR3, as DNA: TGTGCCAGCAGCCTCGTGACAGCGAACACTGAAGCTTTCTTT. The complete variable domain, with remaining parts taken from reference TRBV7-2 and TRBJ1-1, reads GAGVSQSPSNKVTEKGKDVELRCDPISGHTALYWYRQSLGQGLEFLIYFQGNSAPDKSGLPSDRFSAERTGGSVSTLTIQRTQQEDSAVYLCASSLVTANTEAFFGQGTRLTVV.